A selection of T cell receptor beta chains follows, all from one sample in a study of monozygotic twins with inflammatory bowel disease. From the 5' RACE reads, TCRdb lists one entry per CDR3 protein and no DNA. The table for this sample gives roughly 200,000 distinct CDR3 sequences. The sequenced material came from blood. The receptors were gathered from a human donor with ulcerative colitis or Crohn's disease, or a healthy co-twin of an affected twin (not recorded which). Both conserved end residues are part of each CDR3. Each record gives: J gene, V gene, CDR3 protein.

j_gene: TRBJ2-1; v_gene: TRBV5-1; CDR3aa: CASSSGLAGGVEQFF
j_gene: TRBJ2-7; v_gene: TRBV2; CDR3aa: CASSPGTASEQYF
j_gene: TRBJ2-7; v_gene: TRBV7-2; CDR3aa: CASSLVASGGRAYEQYF
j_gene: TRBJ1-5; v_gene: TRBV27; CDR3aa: CASSQIGPGGTAPQHF
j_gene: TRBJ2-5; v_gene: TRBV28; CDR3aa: CASSLWQKETQYF
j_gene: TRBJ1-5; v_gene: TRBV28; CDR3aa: CASRDQRVQPQHF
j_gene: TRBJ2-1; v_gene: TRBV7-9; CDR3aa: CASSSIDRDGDEQFF
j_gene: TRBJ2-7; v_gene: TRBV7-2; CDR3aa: CASTLGGSSYEQYF
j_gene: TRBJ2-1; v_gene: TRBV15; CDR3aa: CATSRDRGLYNEQFF
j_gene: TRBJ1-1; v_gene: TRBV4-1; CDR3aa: CASSGLPGQVNTEAFF
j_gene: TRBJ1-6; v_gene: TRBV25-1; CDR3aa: CASSDDRRRYNSPLHF
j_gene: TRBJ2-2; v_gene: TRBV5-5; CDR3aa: CASSLFSGRNGELFF
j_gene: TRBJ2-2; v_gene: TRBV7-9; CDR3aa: CASRTGNTGELFF
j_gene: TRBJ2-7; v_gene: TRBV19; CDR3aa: CASSIARTGTYEQYF
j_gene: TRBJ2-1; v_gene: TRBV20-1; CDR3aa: CSAPGQGAGGEQFF
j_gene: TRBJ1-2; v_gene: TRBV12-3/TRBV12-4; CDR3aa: CASSPLANYGYTF
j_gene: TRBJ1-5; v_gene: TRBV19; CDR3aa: CASHRKGQVQPQHF
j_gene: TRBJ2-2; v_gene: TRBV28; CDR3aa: CASITAWNTGELFF
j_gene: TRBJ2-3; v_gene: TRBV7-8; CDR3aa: CASTYRTNTDTQYF
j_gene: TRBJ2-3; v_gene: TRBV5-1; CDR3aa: CASSLTSGSLADTQYF
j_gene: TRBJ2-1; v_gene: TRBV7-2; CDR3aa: CASSVARGTGGYNEQFF
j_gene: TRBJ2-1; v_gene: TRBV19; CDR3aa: CASSEQGLAGSNEQFF
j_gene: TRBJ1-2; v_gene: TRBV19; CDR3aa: CASSIISGSKDYGYTF
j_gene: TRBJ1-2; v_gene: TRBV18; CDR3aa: CASSPGHLAHGYTF
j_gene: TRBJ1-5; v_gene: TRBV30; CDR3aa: CAWSGGPYQPQHF
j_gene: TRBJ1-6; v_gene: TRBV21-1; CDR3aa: CASSTRQGTPHNSPLHF
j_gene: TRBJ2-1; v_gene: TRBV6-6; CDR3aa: CASSYSDLEQFF
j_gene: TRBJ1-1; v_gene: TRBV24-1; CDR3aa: CATNTNTEAFF
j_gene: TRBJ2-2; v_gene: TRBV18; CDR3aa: CASSPATGTNTGELFF
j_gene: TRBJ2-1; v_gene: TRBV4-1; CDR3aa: CASSPSYNEQFF
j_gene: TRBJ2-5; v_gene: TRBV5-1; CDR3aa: CASSLAPSGGEMYQETQYF